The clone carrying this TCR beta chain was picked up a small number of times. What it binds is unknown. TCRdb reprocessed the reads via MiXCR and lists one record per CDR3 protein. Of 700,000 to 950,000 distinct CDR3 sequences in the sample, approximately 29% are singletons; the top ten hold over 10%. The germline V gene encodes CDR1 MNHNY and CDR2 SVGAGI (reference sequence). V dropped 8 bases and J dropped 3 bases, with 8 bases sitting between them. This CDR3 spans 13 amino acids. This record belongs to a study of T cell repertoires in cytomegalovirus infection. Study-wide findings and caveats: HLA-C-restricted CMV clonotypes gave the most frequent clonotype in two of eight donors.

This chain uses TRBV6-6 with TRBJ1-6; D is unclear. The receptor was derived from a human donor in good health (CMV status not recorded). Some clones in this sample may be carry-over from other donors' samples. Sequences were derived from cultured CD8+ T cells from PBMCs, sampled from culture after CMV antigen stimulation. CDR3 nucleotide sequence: TGTGCCAGCGCCGCATACTATAATTCACCCCTCCACTTT. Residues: CASAAYYNSPLHF.